These T cell receptor beta chains were read from a single sample in a study of blood T cell dynamics during melanoma immunotherapy. Produced via immunoSEQ multiplex PCR; TCRdb's table is partial and in-frame only. Of over 9,000 clones in the sample, approximately 90% are singletons; the top ten hold roughly 6.8%. The sample consisted of blood, taken from a patient treated with checkpoint blockade. The receptors derive from a human donor with melanoma. The CDR3 runs from the conserved cysteine through the conserved F or W. Fields, in order: D gene, J gene, V gene, CDR3 protein, CDR3 DNA. The D gene is left open where the match is weak.

D: NA
J: TRBJ2-1
V: TRBV7-9
CDR3: CASSLQGIAANEQFF
DNA: TGTGCCAGCAGCTTACAGGGTATAGCGGCGAATGAGCAGTTCTTC

D: NA
J: TRBJ2-1
V: TRBV7-6
CDR3: CASRRTVSSYNEQFF
DNA: TGTGCCAGCAGGCGGACAGTGAGCTCCTACAATGAGCAGTTCTTC

D: NA
J: TRBJ2-7
V: TRBV7-9
CDR3: CASSPSGYSYEQYF
DNA: TGTGCCAGCAGCCCGTCCGGCTACTCCTACGAGCAGTACTTC

D: TRBD1
J: TRBJ1-1
V: TRBV5-5
CDR3: CASSKQGAPTAEAFF
DNA: TGTGCCAGCAGCAAACAGGGGGCTCCGACGGCTGAAGCTTTCTTT

D: NA
J: TRBJ1-1
V: TRBV11-3
CDR3: CASSSGQRGNTEAFF
DNA: TGTGCCAGCAGCTCCGGACAGCGCGGTAACACTGAAGCTTTCTTT

D: TRBD1
J: TRBJ2-1
V: TRBV29-1
CDR3: CSGSDRGSYNEQFF
DNA: TGCAGCGGCTCGGACAGGGGTTCCTACAATGAGCAGTTCTTC

D: TRBD2
J: TRBJ2-7
V: TRBV29-1
CDR3: CSVNGGGGGPYEQYF
DNA: TGCAGCGTCAACGGGGGGGGCGGAGGGCCCTACGAGCAGTACTTC

D: TRBD1
J: TRBJ2-7
V: TRBV6-1
CDR3: CASRDRAYEQYF
DNA: TGTGCCAGCAGGGACAGGGCCTACGAGCAGTACTTC

D: NA
J: TRBJ1-1
V: TRBV12-5
CDR3: CASARAINTEAFF
DNA: TGTGCTAGTGCTCGCGCCATAAACACTGAAGCTTTCTTT

D: NA
J: TRBJ1-2
V: TRBV27
CDR3: CASSKVGGGYGYTF
DNA: TGTGCCAGCAGTAAAGTAGGGGGGGGCTATGGCTACACCTTC

D: NA
J: TRBJ2-5
V: TRBV29-1
CDR3: CSVGGREETQYF
DNA: TGCAGCGTCGGTGGCAGGGAAGAGACCCAGTACTTC

D: NA
J: TRBJ2-1
V: TRBV11-2
CDR3: CASSQDRNNEQFF
DNA: TGTGCCAGCAGCCAGGACAGAAACAATGAGCAGTTCTTC

D: TRBD1
J: TRBJ2-7
V: TRBV27
CDR3: CASRPLGGPYEQYF
DNA: TGTGCCAGCCGGCCCTTAGGGGGCCCCTACGAGCAGTACTTC

D: NA
J: TRBJ2-2
V: TRBV30
CDR3: CACRGRREVNTGELFF
DNA: TGTGCCTGTAGAGGGCGGAGGGAAGTCAACACCGGGGAGCTGTTTTTT